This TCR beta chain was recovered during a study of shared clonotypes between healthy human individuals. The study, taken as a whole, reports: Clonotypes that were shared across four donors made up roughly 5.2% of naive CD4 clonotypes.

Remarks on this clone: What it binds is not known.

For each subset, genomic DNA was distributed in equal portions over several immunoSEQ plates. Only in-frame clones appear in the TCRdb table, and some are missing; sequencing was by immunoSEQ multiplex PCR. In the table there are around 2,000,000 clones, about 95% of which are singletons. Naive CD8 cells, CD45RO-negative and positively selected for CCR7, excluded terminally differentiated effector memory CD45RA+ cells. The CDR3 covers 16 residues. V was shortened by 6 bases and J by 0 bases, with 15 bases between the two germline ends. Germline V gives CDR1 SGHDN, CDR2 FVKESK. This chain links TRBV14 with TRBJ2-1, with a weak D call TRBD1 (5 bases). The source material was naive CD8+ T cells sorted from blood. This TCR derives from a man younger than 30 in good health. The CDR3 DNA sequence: TGTGCCAGCAGTCTTCACAGGTTGGGCTCCTACAATGAGCAGTTCTTC. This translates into CASSLHRLGSYNEQFF.